The present entry profiles one TCR beta chain with its context. In the original processing: Cell counts per sample came from amplifying reference gene primers. Using immunoSEQ multiplex PCR, the repertoire was profiled, and TCRdb retains in-frame clones only, with some absent. V and J calls and clone size are as listed in that table; D and trimming were resolved from the DNA. The profile shows roughly 250,000 clones, more than 60% of them singletons. This record comes from a study of blood T cell repertoires in COVID-19. Study background: Researchers got acute and convalescent COVID-19 samples from the United States, Italy and Spain. PBMCs, B-cell-depleted T cells, or T cells were the source of the cDNA or gDNA that made up the material.

Trimming took 4 bases from V and 8 from J, leaving 14 bases between them. The CDR3 contains 13 residues. The sequencing input was peripheral blood. The chain links TRBV12-3 or TRBV12-4 to TRBJ1-2; D not certain. The sequence derives from a woman aged 40-49 years with active or convalescent COVID-19. This CDR3 is CASSWTGGEGYTF. CDR3 DNA: TGTGCCAGCAGTTGGACCGGTGGGGAGGGCTACACCTTC.